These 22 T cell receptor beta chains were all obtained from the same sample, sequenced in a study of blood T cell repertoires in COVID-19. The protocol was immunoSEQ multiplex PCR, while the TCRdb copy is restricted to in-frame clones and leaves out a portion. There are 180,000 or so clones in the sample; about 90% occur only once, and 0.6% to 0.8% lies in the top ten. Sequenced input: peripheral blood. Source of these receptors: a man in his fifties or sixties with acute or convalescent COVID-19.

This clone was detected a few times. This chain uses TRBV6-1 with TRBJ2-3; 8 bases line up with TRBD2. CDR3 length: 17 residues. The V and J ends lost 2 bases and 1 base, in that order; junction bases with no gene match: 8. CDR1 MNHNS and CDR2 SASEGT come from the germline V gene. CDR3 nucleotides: TGTGCCAGCAGTGAAAGGCGGGAGGCTGGAGGCACAGATACGCAGTATTTT. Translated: CASSERREAGGTDTQYF.

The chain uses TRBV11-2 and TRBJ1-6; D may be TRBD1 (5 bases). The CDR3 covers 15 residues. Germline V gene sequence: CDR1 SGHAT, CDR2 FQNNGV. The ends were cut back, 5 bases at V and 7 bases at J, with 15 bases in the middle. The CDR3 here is CASSQRTTGNSPLHF. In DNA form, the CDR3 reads TGTGCCAGCAGCCAACGCACCACAGGCAATTCACCCCTCCACTTT.

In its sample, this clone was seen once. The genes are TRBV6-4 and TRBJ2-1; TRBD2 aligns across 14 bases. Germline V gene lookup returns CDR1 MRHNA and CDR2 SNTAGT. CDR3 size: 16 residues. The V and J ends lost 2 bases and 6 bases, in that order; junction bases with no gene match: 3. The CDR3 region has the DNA TGTGCCAGCAGTGACGTGGGACTAGCGGGAGTCAATGAGCAGTTCTTC. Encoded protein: CASSDVGLAGVNEQFF.

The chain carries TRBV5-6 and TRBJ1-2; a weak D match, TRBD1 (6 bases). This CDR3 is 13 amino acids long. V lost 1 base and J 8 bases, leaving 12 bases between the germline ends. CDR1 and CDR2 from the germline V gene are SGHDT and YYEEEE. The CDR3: CASSLLQGRGYTF. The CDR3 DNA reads TGTGCCAGCAGCTTGTTACAGGGCCGGGGCTACACCTTC.

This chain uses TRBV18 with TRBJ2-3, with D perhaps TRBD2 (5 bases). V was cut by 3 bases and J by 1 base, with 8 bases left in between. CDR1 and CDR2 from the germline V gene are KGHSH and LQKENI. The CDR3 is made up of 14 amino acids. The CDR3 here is CASSPQAGTDTQYF. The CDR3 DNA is TGTGCCAGCTCACCGCAAGCGGGCACAGATACGCAGTATTTT.

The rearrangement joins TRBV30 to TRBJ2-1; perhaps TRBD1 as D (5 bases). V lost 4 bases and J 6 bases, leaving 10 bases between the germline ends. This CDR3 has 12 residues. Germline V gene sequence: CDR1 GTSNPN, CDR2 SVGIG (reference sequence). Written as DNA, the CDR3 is TGTGCCTGGATCGGTCAGGGCAATGAGCAGTTCTTC. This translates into CAWIGQGNEQFF. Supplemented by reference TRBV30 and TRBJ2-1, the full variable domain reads SQTIHQWPATLVQPVGSPLSLECTVEGTSNPNLYWYRQAAGRGLQLLFYSVGIGQISSEVPQNLSASRPQDRQFILSSKKLLLSDSGFYLCAWIGQGNEQFFGPGTRLTVL.

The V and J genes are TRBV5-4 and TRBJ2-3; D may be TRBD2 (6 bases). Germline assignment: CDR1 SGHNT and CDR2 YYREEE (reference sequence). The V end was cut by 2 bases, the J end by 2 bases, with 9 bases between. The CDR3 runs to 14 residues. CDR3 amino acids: CASSFAGFTDTQYF. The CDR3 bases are TGTGCCAGCAGCTTTGCGGGGTTCACAGATACGCAGTATTTT.

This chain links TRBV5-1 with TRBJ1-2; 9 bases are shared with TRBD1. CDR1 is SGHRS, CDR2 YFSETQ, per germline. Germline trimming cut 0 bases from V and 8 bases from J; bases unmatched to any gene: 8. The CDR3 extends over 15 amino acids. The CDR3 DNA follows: TGCGCCAGCAGCTTGGAGGCACAGGGGGCCGGGGGCTACACCTTC. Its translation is CASSLEAQGAGGYTF.

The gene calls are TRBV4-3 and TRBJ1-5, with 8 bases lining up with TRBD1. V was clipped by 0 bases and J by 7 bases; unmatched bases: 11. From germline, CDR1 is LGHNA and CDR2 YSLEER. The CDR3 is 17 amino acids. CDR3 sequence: CASSQEVLRGLKQPQHF. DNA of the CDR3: TGCGCCAGCAGCCAAGAGGTGCTCAGGGGGCTGAAGCAGCCCCAGCATTTT.

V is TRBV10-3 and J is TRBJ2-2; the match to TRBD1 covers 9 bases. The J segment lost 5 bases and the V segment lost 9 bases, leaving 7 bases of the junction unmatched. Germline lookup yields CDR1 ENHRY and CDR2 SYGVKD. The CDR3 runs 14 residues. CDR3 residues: CAIAGQGMTGELFF. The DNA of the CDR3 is TGTGCCATAGCGGGACAGGGTATGACCGGGGAGCTGTTTTTT.

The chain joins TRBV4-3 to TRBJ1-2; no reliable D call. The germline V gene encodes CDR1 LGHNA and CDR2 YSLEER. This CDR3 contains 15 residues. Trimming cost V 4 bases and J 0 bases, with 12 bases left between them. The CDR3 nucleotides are TGCGCCAGCAGCCGACAAGCATCGGCTAACTATGGCTACACCTTC. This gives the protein CASSRQASANYGYTF.

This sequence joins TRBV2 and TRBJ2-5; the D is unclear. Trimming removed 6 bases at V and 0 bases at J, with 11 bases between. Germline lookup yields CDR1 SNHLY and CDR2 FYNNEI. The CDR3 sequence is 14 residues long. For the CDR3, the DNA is TGTGCCAGCAGGCGTACAGCAAACCAAGAGACCCAGTACTTC. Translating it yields CASRRTANQETQYF.

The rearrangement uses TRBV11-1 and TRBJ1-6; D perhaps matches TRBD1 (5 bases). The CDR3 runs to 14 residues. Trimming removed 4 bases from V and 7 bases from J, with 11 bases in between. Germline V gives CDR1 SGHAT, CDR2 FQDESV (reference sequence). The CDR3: CASSSRGWNSPLHF. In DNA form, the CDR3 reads TGTGCCAGCAGCTCACGGGGGTGGAATTCACCCCTCCACTTT.

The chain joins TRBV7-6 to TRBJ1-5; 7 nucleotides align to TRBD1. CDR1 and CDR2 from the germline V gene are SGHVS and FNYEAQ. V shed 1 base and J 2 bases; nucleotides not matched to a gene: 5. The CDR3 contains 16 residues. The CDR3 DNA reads TGTGCCAGCAGCTTAGAGGGGGCAGGAGGCAATCAGCCCCAGCATTTT. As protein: CASSLEGAGGNQPQHF.

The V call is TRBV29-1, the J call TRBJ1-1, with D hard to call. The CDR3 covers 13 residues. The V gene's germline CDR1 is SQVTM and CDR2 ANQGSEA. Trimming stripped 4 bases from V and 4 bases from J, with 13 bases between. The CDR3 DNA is TGCAGCGTTGTGGGGTCCGGAGGCACTGAAGCTTTCTTT. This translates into CSVVGSGGTEAFF.

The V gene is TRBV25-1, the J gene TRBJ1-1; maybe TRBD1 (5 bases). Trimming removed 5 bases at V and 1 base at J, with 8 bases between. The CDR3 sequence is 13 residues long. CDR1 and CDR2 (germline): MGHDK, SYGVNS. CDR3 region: CASSHGQNTEAFF. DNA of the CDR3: TGTGCCAGCAGTCATGGACAGAACACTGAAGCTTTCTTT.

The CDR3 reads CASSLEVGTGGSEQFF. For the CDR3, the DNA is TGTGCCAGCAGCTTAGAGGTGGGGACAGGGGGTTCTGAGCAGTTCTTC. The chain has TRBV7-9 and TRBJ2-1; 11 positions match TRBD1. The CDR3 loop spans 16 amino acids. The V segment lost 1 base and the J segment 9 bases; nucleotides outside the gene matches: 8. Germline assignment: CDR1 SEHNR and CDR2 FQNEAQ (reference sequence).

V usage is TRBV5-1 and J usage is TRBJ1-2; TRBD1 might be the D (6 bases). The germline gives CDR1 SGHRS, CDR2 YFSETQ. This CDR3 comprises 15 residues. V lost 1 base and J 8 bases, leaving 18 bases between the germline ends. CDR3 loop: CASSLLETGLGGYTF. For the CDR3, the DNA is TGCGCCAGCAGCTTGTTAGAAACAGGGTTGGGAGGCTACACCTTC.

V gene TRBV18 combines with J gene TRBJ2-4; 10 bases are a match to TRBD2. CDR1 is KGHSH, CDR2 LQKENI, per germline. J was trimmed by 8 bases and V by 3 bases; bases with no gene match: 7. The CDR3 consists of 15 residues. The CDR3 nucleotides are TGTGCCAGCTCACCCGAAAGCGGGGGGGCGTACATTCAGTACTTC. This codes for CASSPESGGAYIQYF.

The CDR3 nucleotides are TGTGCCAGCAGCCCCTCGCGGGAGAAGGGCGGGGAGCTGTTTTTT. As protein: CASSPSREKGGELFF. The genes are TRBV5-6 and TRBJ2-2, with TRBD2 matching over 7 bases. Germline-derived CDR1 and CDR2 are SGHDT and YYEEEE. V shed 4 bases, J shed 7 bases, and the junction held 10 bases outside the gene matches. This CDR3 is built from 15 residues.

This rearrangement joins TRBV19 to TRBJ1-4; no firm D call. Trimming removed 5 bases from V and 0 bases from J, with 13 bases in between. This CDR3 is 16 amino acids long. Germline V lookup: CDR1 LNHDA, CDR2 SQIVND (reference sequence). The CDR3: CASSPTNRATNEKLFF. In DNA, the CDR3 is TGTGCCAGTAGTCCAACAAACAGAGCAACTAATGAAAAACTGTTTTTT.

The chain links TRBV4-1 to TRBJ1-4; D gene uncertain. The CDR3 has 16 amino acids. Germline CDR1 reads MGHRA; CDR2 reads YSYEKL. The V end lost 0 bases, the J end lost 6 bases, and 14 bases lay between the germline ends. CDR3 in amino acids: CASSQDLGYAYEKLFF. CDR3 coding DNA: TGCGCCAGCAGCCAAGATCTCGGGTATGCGTATGAAAAACTGTTTTTT.